This T cell receptor beta chain was identified in a study of identifying expanded T cells in peripheral blood. Whole-study results and caveats: Roughly two-week clone count variance significantly increased as total template count grew. Differentially abundant clones: 0.95 to 1.5 between replicates, 15 to 17 at roughly 13 days, around 20 at four.

The CDR3 contains 16 residues. Trimming removed 2 bases from V and 4 bases from J, with 15 bases in between. The germline V gene encodes CDR1 MNHNY and CDR2 SVGAGI (reference sequence). No infections or other immune events were documented during collection. Using immunoSEQ multiplex PCR, the repertoire was profiled, and TCRdb retains in-frame clones only, with some absent. The sample lists 95,000 to 100,000 clones, around 90% seen once, with about 15% in the top ten. To note about this clone: The antigen remains undetermined.

The gene calls are TRBV6-6 and TRBJ2-1; weak D call: TRBD2 (6 bases). This receptor was obtained from a person between 18 and 75 years old in good health. Sequenced material: blood. The CDR3 reads CASSYPRAGTYNEQFF. For the CDR3, the DNA is TGTGCCAGCAGTTACCCCAGGGCTGGGACTTACAATGAGCAGTTCTTC.